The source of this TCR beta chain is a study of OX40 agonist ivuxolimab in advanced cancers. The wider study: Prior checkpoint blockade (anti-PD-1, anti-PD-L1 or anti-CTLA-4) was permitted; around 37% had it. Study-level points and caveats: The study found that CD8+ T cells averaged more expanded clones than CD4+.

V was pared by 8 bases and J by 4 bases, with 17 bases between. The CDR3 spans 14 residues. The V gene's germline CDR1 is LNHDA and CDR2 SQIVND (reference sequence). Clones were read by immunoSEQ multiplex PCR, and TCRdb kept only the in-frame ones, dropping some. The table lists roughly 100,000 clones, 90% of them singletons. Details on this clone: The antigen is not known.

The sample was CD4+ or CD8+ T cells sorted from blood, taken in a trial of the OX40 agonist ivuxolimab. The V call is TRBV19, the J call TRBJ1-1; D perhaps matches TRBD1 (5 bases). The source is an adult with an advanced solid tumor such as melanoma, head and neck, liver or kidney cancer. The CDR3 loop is CASHRGGRATEAFF. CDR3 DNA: TGTGCCAGTCATAGGGGTGGAAGGGCCACTGAAGCTTTCTTT.